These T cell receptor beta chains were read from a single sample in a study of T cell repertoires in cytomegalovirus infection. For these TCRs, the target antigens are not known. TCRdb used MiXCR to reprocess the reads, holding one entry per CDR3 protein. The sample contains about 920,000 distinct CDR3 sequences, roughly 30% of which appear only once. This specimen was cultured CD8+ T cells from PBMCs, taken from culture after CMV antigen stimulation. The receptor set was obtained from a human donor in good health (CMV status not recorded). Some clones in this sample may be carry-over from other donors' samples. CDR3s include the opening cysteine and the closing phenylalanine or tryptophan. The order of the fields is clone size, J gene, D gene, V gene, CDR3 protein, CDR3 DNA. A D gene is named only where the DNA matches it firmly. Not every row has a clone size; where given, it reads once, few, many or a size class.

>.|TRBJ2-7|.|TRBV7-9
CASSRGTYSYEQYF
TGTGCCAGCAGCCGAGGGACTTACTCCTACGAGCAGTACTTC
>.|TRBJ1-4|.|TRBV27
CASSLFGYLEEKLFF
TGTGCCAGCAGTTTGTTCGGGTACCTGGAGGAAAAACTGTTTTTT
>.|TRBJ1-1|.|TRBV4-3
CASSQDLGPTGAFF
TGCGCCAGCAGCCAAGATTTGGGCCCCACCGGGGCTTTCTTT
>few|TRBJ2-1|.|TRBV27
CASSLSMEGNEQFF
TGTGCCAGCAGTTTATCGATGGAGGGCAATGAGCAGTTCTTC
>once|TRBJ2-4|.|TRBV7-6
CAGSLALTGVDIQYF
TGTGCCGGCAGCTTAGCGTTAACCGGGGTGGACATTCAGTACTTC
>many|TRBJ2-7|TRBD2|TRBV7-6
CASSPTSGGYEQYF
TGTGCCAGCAGCCCGACTAGCGGGGGATACGAGCAGTACTTC
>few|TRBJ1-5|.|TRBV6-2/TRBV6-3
CASSYYLGQPQHF
TGTGCCAGCAGTTACTACCTAGGTCAGCCCCAGCATTTT
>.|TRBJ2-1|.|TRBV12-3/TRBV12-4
CASSLVLPPEQFF
TGTGCCAGCAGTTTAGTGCTACCCCCTGAGCAGTTCTTC
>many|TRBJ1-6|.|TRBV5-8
CASSLSSRTVYNSPLHF
TGTGCCAGCAGCTTGTCATCCCGGACAGTTTATAATTCACCCCTCCACTTT
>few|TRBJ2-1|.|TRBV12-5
CASGFSLGNEQFF
TGTGCTAGTGGTTTCAGTTTGGGCAATGAGCAGTTCTTC
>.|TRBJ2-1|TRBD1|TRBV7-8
CASSFDRAGLQEQFF
TGTGCCAGCAGCTTTGACAGGGCAGGGCTACAAGAGCAGTTCTTC
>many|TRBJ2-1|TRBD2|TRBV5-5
CASSSGTSGVNEQFF
TGTGCCAGCAGCTCCGGGACTAGCGGGGTCAATGAGCAGTTCTTC
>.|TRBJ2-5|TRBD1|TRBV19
CASSILSTGEDRSRTQYF
TGTGCCAGTAGTATCTTGTCGACAGGGGAGGATCGGAGTCGGACCCAGTACTTC
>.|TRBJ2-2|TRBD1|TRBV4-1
CASSQDTGGDSGELFF
TGCGCCAGCAGCCAAGATACAGGGGGCGACTCCGGGGAGCTGTTTTTT
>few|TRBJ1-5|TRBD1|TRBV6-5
CASSYSAGGDQPQHF
TGTGCCAGCAGTTACTCTGCAGGGGGAGATCAGCCCCAGCATTTT
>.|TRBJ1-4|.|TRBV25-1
CASSEAVYEKLFF
TGTGCCAGCAGTGAGGCGGTTTATGAAAAACTGTTTTTT
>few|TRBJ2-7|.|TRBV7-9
CASSPEVGAYEQYF
TGTGCCAGCAGCCCTGAAGTGGGGGCCTACGAGCAGTACTTC
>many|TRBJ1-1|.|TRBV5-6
CASSFGRPSTEAFF
TGTGCCAGCAGCTTTGGACGACCGAGCACTGAAGCTTTCTTT
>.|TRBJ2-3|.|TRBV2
CASSDGDVFSTDTQYF
TGTGCCAGCAGTGATGGAGACGTCTTTAGCACAGATACGCAGTATTTT
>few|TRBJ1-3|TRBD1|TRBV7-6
CASRPDRGLGNTIYF
TGTGCCAGCAGACCGGACAGGGGGCTAGGAAACACCATATATTTT
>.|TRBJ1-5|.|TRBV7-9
CASSSGGASNQPLHF
TGTGCCAGCAGCTCTGGGGGGGCGAGCAATCAGCCCCTGCATTTT
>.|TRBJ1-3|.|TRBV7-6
CASSLEWRTTSLYF
TGTGCCAGCAGCTTAGAATGGCGGACGACAAGTTTATATTTT
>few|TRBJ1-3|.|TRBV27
CASSPAGGFAGNTIYF
TGTGCCAGCAGCCCAGCCGGGGGTTTTGCTGGAAACACCATATATTTT
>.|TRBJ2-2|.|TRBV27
CTSSLGLSLNTGELFF
TGTACCAGCAGTTTAGGACTTTCATTGAACACCGGGGAGCTGTTTTTT
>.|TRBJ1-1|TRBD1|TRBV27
CASSPYPGTVHTEAFF
TGTGCCAGCAGTCCATACCCCGGGACAGTACACACTGAAGCTTTCTTT
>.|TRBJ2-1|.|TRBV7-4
CASSLGGLQGEQFF
TGTGCCAGCAGCTTAGGCGGTCTACAGGGTGAGCAGTTCTTC
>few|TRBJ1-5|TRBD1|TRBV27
CASSAGQDFSNQPQHF
TGTGCCAGCAGTGCCGGACAGGACTTTAGCAATCAGCCCCAGCATTTT
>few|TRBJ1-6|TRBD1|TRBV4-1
CASSQPDRVNSPLHF
TGCGCCAGCAGCCAACCGGACAGGGTTAATTCACCCCTCCACTTT
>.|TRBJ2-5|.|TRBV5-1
CASSLHRKETQYF
TGCGCCAGCAGCTTGCACAGAAAAGAGACCCAGTACTTC
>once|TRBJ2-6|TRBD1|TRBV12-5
CASGFGTGGPGANVLTF
TGTGCTAGTGGTTTTGGGACAGGGGGTCCCGGGGCCAACGTCCTGACTTTC
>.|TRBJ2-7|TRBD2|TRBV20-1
CSARDLAGGRYEQYF
TGCAGTGCTAGAGATCTGGCGGGGGGCCGCTACGAGCAGTACTTC
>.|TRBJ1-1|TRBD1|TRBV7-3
CAGSSGGWTEAFF
TGTGCCGGCAGTTCAGGGGGGTGGACTGAAGCTTTCTTT
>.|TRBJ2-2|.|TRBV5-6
CASSFRGKNTGELFF
TGTGCCAGCAGCTTCCGGGGGAAGAACACCGGGGAGCTGTTTTTT
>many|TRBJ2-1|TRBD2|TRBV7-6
CASTPGGGVAYNEQFF
TGTGCCAGCACACCCGGGGGGGGGGTGGCCTACAATGAGCAGTTCTTC
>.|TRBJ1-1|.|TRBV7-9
CASSLGKTWEAFF
TGTGCCAGCAGCTTAGGGAAAACGTGGGAAGCTTTCTTT
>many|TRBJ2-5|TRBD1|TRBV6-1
CASSEAGTGPVVGTQYF
TGTGCCAGCAGTGAAGCTGGGACAGGGCCGGTAGTTGGGACCCAGTACTTC
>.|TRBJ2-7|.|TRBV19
CASLDGARQYF
TGTGCCAGCCTCGACGGTGCGAGGCAGTACTTC
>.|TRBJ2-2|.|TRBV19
CASRTYQRDTGELFF
TGTGCCAGTAGGACCTACCAAAGGGACACCGGGGAGCTGTTTTTT
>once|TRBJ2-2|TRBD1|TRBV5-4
CASSFGDREFTGELFF
TGTGCCAGCAGCTTTGGTGACAGGGAGTTTACCGGGGAGCTGTTTTTT
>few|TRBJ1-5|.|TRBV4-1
CASSQDRVANQPQHF
TGCGCCAGCAGCCAAGATCGGGTGGCCAATCAGCCCCAGCATTTT
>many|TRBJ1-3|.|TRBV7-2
CASSPGGGSGNTIYF
TGTGCCAGCAGCCCCGGGGGGGGCTCTGGAAACACCATATATTTT
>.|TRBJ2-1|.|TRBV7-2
CASSPPLEDEQFF
TGTGCCAGCAGCCCGCCACTAGAGGATGAGCAGTTCTTC
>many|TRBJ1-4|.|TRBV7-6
CASSSDTAGMEKLFF
TGTGCCAGCAGCTCCGATACAGCAGGGATGGAAAAACTGTTTTTT
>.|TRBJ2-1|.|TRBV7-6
CASSLRDSRSYNEQFF
TGTGCCAGCAGCTTACGGGACTCCCGCTCCTACAATGAGCAGTTCTTC
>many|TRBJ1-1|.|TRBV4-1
CASSQDREGLINTEAFF
TGCGCCAGCAGCCAAGATAGGGAAGGACTGATAAACACTGAAGCTTTCTTT
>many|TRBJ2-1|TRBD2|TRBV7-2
CASSSYLGTSIGEQFF
TGTGCCAGCAGCTCATACCTAGGGACTAGCATCGGTGAGCAGTTCTTC
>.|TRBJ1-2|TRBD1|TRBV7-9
CASSSRVTGDPFYGYTF
TGTGCCAGCAGCTCTCGGGTGACAGGGGATCCATTCTATGGCTACACCTTC
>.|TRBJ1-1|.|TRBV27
CASSKRNPEAFF
TGTGCCAGCAGTAAGCGTAACCCTGAAGCTTTCTTT
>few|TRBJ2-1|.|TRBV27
CASSPPASYNEQFF
TGTGCCAGCAGTCCACCGGCGTCCTACAATGAGCAGTTCTTC
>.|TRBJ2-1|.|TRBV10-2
CASSEAQHSYNEQFF
TGCGCCAGCAGTGAGGCGCAGCACTCCTACAATGAGCAGTTCTTC
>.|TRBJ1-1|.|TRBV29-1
CSGLLGGTEAFF
TGCAGCGGCCTCCTGGGGGGCACTGAAGCTTTCTTT
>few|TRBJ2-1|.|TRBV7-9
CAIWTAGLYNEQFF
TGTGCCATATGGACAGCGGGGCTCTACAATGAGCAGTTCTTC
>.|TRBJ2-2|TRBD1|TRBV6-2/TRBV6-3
CASSYSRDRGLTGELFF
TGTGCCAGCAGTTACTCGAGGGACAGGGGCCTCACCGGGGAGCTGTTTTTT
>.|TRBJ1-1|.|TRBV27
CASSQTSQGGGEAFF
TGTGCCAGCAGTCAAACCAGTCAGGGCGGCGGTGAAGCTTTCTTT
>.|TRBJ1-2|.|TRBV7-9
CASSLVGALSGGYTF
TGTGCCAGCAGCTTAGTTGGGGCGCTTTCGGGAGGCTACACCTTC